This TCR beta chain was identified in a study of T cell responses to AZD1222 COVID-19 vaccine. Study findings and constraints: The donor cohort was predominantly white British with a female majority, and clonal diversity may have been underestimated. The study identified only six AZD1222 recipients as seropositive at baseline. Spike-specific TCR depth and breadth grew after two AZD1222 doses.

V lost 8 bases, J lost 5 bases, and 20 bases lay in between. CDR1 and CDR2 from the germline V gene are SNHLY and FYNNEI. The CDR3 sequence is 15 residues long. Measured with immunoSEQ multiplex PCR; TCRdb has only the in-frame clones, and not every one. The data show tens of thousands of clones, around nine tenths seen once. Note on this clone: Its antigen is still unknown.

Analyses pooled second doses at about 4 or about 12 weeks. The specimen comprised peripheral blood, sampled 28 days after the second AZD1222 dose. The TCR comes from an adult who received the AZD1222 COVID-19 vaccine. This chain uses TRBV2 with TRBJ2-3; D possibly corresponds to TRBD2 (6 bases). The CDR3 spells CASSVEGIGIDTQYF. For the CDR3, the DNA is TGTGCCAGCTCCGTGGAGGGGATCGGAATAGATACGCAGTATTTT.